Below are 27 T cell receptor beta chains sequenced from a single sample in a study of cytomegalovirus exposure and HLA in healthy donors. Use of 60 Vbeta and 13 Jbeta primers characterized the PCR. Assay: immunoSEQ multiplex PCR; the TCRdb copy retains only in-frame clones and omits some. This table holds approximately 110,000 clones, around three quarters found once. Sequencing input: PBMCs. The receptors stem from a female donor in good health and CMV-seropositive.

V and J are TRBV5-1 and TRBJ2-3; possible D gene TRBD2, 6 bases. This CDR3 is 14 amino acids long. V shed 6 bases and J shed 1 base, with 12 bases lying between them. The germline gives CDR1 SGHRS, CDR2 YFSETQ. DNA for the CDR3: TGCGCCAGCACCAGCGGGTACCGCACAGATACGCAGTATTTT. Its translation is CASTSGYRTDTQYF.

The chain carries TRBV1 and TRBJ1-2; TRBD1, the table's D call, was not compared with the DNA. TRBV1 is noted as a pseudogene. The CDR3 contains 13 residues. The CDR3 sequence is CTSSPGGAHGYTF. The CDR3 DNA reads as TGCACCAGCAGCCCAGGGGGCGCCCATGGCTACACCTTC.

This clone was picked up a small number of times. This chain links TRBV6-1 with TRBJ1-2; D is perhaps TRBD1 (6 bases). This CDR3 spans 13 amino acids. V gave up 5 bases and J gave up 10 bases, with 17 bases separating them. Germline-derived CDR1 and CDR2 are MNHNS and SASEGT. CDR3 DNA: TGTGCCAGCAGTACCCCGGGACACCCCTTCTACACCTTC. Residues: CASSTPGHPFYTF.

The V gene is TRBV27, the J gene TRBJ1-4; D is perhaps TRBD1 (6 bases). This CDR3 region has 22 residues. Trimming shortened V by 0 bases and J by 0 bases, and 26 bases separated the two germline ends. The germline V gene encodes CDR1 MNHEY and CDR2 SMNVEV (reference sequence). CDR3 region: CASSLSPIWGLGTVATNEKLFF. In DNA, the CDR3 is TGTGCCAGCAGTTTATCCCCTATTTGGGGGCTTGGGACGGTCGCAACTAATGAAAAACTGTTTTTT. The full variable domain, its missing parts supplied by reference TRBV27 and TRBJ1-4, is EAQVTQNPRYLITVTGKKLTVTCSQNMNHEYMSWYRQDPGLGLRQIYYSMNVEVTDKGDVPEGYKVSRKEKRNFPLILESPSPNQTSLYFCASSLSPIWGLGTVATNEKLFFGSGTQLSVL.

This clone was observed once. This rearrangement joins TRBV7-8 to TRBJ2-1; 7 bases fit TRBD2. Unmatched junction bases numbered 14, after V lost 5 bases and J lost 7 bases. Looked up from germline, CDR1 is SGHVS and CDR2 is FQNEAQ. CDR3 size: 16 residues. CDR3 protein: CASSPPWGGRTNEQFF. DNA for the CDR3: TGTGCCAGCAGCCCCCCGTGGGGCGGGAGAACGAATGAGCAGTTCTTC.

This rearrangement joins TRBV6-4 to TRBJ1-2; 7 positions match TRBD1. The germline V gene encodes CDR1 MRHNA and CDR2 SNTAGT. J gave up 6 bases and V 11 bases, and 15 bases lay outside the gene matches. The CDR3 extends over 14 amino acids. CDR3: CAPPPRRGEDGYTF. CDR3 bases: TGTGCCCCTCCCCCTCGCAGGGGGGAAGATGGCTACACCTTC.

This chain joins TRBV5-4 and TRBJ2-5; D unresolved. Germline CDR1 reads SGHNT; CDR2 reads YYREEE (reference sequence). Between the trimmed V and J ends, which lost 2 bases and 0 bases, there was a span of 14 bases. The CDR3 consists of 16 residues. The CDR3 reads CASSFGVSVYQETQYF. CDR3 sequence (DNA): TGTGCCAGCAGCTTCGGAGTCAGCGTTTACCAAGAGACCCAGTACTTC.

The chain joins TRBV9 to TRBJ2-3; TRBD2 matches at 11 bases. CDR3 size: 17 residues. Germline V gene data show CDR1 as SGDLS and CDR2 as YYNGEE. V shed 3 bases and J 3 bases; nucleotides not matched to a gene: 9. DNA of the CDR3: TGTGCCAGCAGCGCCAACCCCGGGACTAGCGGAACAGATACGCAGTATTTT. Residues: CASSANPGTSGTDTQYF.

The rearrangement joins TRBV6-1 to TRBJ2-2; possibly TRBD1 for D (5 bases). Germline-derived CDR1 and CDR2 are MNHNS and SASEGT. The CDR3 covers 13 residues. V was clipped by 5 bases and J by 5 bases, with 9 bases between them. CDR3 sequence: CASSSQGTGELFF. In DNA form, the CDR3 reads TGTGCCAGCAGTAGTCAGGGAACCGGGGAGCTGTTTTTT.

V and J are TRBV15 and TRBJ1-2; the D is unclear. This CDR3 spans 13 amino acids. The germline V gene has CDR1 LNHNV and CDR2 YYDKDF (reference sequence). Trimming left V 0 bases short and J 4 bases short, with 6 bases between. CDR3 residues: CATSRDAVYGYTF. CDR3 nucleotide sequence: TGTGCCACCAGCAGAGATGCGGTCTATGGCTACACCTTC.

V gene TRBV28 combines with J gene TRBJ2-5; 14 positions agree with TRBD2. The CDR3 has 16 amino acids. The junction had 7 bases not matched to a gene; V was cut back by 1 base and J by 9 bases. Germline V gene data show CDR1 as MDHEN and CDR2 as SYDVKM. The CDR3 region is CASSLLGLAGGRAQYF. Written as DNA, the CDR3 is TGTGCCAGCAGTTTATTAGGACTAGCGGGGGGTAGGGCCCAGTACTTC. The complete variable domain, with remaining parts taken from reference TRBV28 and TRBJ2-5, reads DVKVTQSSRYLVKRTGEKVFLECVQDMDHENMFWYRQDPGLGLRLIYFSYDVKMKEKGDIPEGYSVSREKKERFSLILESASTNQTSMYLCASSLLGLAGGRAQYFGPGTRLLVL.

This clone occurred once. This chain connects TRBV30 to TRBJ1-5, with TRBD1 as a possible D gene (6 bases). CDR3 size: 16 residues. Germline CDR1 is GTSNPN and CDR2 is SVGIG (reference sequence). V was clipped by 0 bases and J by 0 bases, with 12 bases between them. The CDR3 reads CAWSVGGALSNQPQHF. For the CDR3, the DNA is TGTGCCTGGAGTGTGGGGGGGGCCCTTAGCAATCAGCCCCAGCATTTT.

Worth noting for this clone: At one boundary the junction diverges from the germline segment, which might be a read error. The chain uses TRBV7-7 and TRBJ1-1; D unclear. This CDR3 spans 13 amino acids. Germline loops: CDR1 SSHAT, CDR2 FNYEAQ (reference sequence). For the CDR3, the DNA is TGTGCTAGCAGCCGAACTGCGAACACTGAAGCTTTCTTT. This encodes CASSRTANTEAFF. Full variable domain (outside the CDR3, taken from reference TRBV7-7 and TRBJ1-1): GAGVSQSPRYKVTKRGQDVTLRCDPISSHATLYWYQQALGQGPEFLTYFNYEAQPDKSGLPSDRFSAERPEGSISTLTIQRTEQRDSAMYRCASSRTANTEAFFGQGTRLTVV.

This clone was seen more than once but under ten times. The gene calls are TRBV6-1 and TRBJ1-4; 7 bases line up with TRBD1. Germline CDR1 reads MNHNS; CDR2 reads SASEGT. The CDR3 totals 14 residues. Losses at the gene ends were 5 bases for V and 4 bases for J; bases not matched to a gene: 4. The CDR3 reads CASSTGVLNEKLFF. DNA for the CDR3: TGTGCCAGCAGTACAGGGGTGCTTAATGAAAAACTGTTTTTT.

The chain employs TRBV6-1 and TRBJ2-3, with 10 bases that match TRBD1. The trim removed 1 base at V and 2 bases at J, leaving 3 bases unmatched. Germline V gives CDR1 MNHNS, CDR2 SASEGT. The CDR3 totals 16 residues. CDR3 nucleotide sequence: TGTGCCAGCAGTGAAGTCGGGACAGGGGACACAGATACGCAGTATTTT. Its translation: CASSEVGTGDTDTQYF.

The rearrangement uses TRBV6-5 and TRBJ2-7; 12 nucleotides match TRBD2. CDR3 length equals 15 residues. V shed 0 bases, J shed 3 bases, and the junction held 0 bases outside the gene matches. Germline V CDR1 and CDR2: MNHEY, SVGAGI. Here the CDR3 reads CASSYSTSGSYEQYF. As DNA, the CDR3 is TGTGCCAGCAGTTACTCGACTAGCGGGAGCTACGAGCAGTACTTC.

This clone has a handful of counts. The chain carries TRBV19 and TRBJ1-4; D is uncertain. Trimming left V 3 bases short and J 5 bases short, with 10 bases between. The CDR3 runs to 14 residues. Germline V gives CDR1 LNHDA, CDR2 SQIVND (reference sequence). The CDR3: CASSIRQANEKLFF. The DNA for the CDR3 is TGTGCCAGTAGTATTCGGCAGGCGAATGAAAAACTGTTTTTT.

The chain is built from TRBV5-1 and TRBJ1-4; 10 nucleotides align to TRBD1. The CDR3 length is 14 residues. The V segment lost 4 bases and the J segment 5 bases; nucleotides outside the gene matches: 2. Germline-derived CDR1 and CDR2 are SGHRS and YFSETQ. Here the CDR3 reads CASSPGQGNEKLFF. The CDR3 bases are TGCGCCAGCAGCCCGGGACAGGGGAATGAAAAACTGTTTTTT.

The genes are TRBV4-2 and TRBJ2-1, with 16 bases lining up with TRBD2. The CDR3 runs 17 residues. The J segment lost 7 bases and the V segment lost 4 bases, leaving 7 bases of the junction unmatched. Germline lookup yields CDR1 LGHNA and CDR2 YNFKEQ. The chain's CDR3 is CASSLGTSGGGGNEQFF. DNA of the CDR3: TGTGCCAGCAGCCTCGGGACTAGCGGGGGGGGTGGAAATGAGCAGTTCTTC.

The chain recombines TRBV5-1 with TRBJ2-3, with TRBD1 as a possible D gene (6 bases). Germline lookup yields CDR1 SGHRS and CDR2 YFSETQ. The CDR3 is made up of 13 amino acids. Trimming removed 8 bases from V and 2 bases from J, with 12 bases in between. CDR3 loop: CASGRTDTDTQYF. The CDR3 region has the DNA TGCGCCAGTGGACGGACAGACACAGATACGCAGTATTTT.

The chain recombines TRBV7-2 with TRBJ2-3; possibly TRBD2 for D (6 bases). Germline V lookup: CDR1 SGHTA, CDR2 FQGNSA. The length of the CDR3 is 15 residues. V shed 3 bases and J shed 1 base, with 11 bases lying between them. The DNA of the CDR3 is TGTGCCAGCAGCTTCGGGACTCCTGGCACAGATACGCAGTATTTT. This codes for CASSFGTPGTDTQYF. Together with reference TRBV7-2 and TRBJ2-3, the CDR3 gives the full variable domain: GAGVSQSPSNKVTEKGKDVELRCDPISGHTALYWYRQSLGQGLEFLIYFQGNSAPDKSGLPSDRFSAERTGGSVSTLTIQRTQQEDSAVYLCASSFGTPGTDTQYFGPGTRLTVL.

This chain links TRBV4-3 with TRBJ1-2; 10 bases are a match to TRBD1. Germline V gene sequence: CDR1 LGHNA, CDR2 YSLEER. The CDR3 covers 16 residues. The V gene end was trimmed by 4 bases and the J gene end by 4 bases; junction bases not matched to a gene: 9. DNA of the CDR3: TGCGCCAGCAGCCCCTCGGTCGGGACAGGGGCCTATGGCTACACCTTC. This encodes CASSPSVGTGAYGYTF.

This chain uses TRBV9 with TRBJ1-3; D call uncertain. In germline, CDR1 is SGDLS, CDR2 YYNGEE. CDR3 size: 14 residues. Trimming removed 8 bases at V and 4 bases at J, with 16 bases between. This CDR3 is CARGDPITGNTIYF. In DNA form, the CDR3 reads TGTGCCAGAGGAGACCCGATCACAGGAAACACCATATATTTT.

V gene TRBV28 combines with J gene TRBJ2-1; TRBD1 might be the D (5 bases). Trimming removed 7 bases from V and 3 bases from J, with 13 bases in between. CDR3 length: 14 amino acids. Germline CDR1 MDHEN, CDR2 SYDVKM. For the CDR3, the DNA is TGTGCCAGCACTAGGGGATTGAACTACAATGAGCAGTTCTTC. Translated, it gives CASTRGLNYNEQFF. Full variable domain (outside the CDR3, taken from reference TRBV28 and TRBJ2-1): DVKVTQSSRYLVKRTGEKVFLECVQDMDHENMFWYRQDPGLGLRLIYFSYDVKMKEKGDIPEGYSVSREKKERFSLILESASTNQTSMYLCASTRGLNYNEQFFGPGTRLTVL.

This clone was observed a single time. The DNA of the CDR3 is TGTGCCAGCAGCTTGTCGAATCGGGAGTCCGGGGAGCTGTTTTTT. It encodes CASSLSNRESGELFF. This sequence joins TRBV5-4 and TRBJ2-2; perhaps TRBD2 as D (6 bases). The CDR3 contains 15 residues. Looked up from germline, CDR1 is SGHNT and CDR2 is YYREEE (reference sequence). V was trimmed by 1 base and J by 6 bases, leaving 13 bases between them.

The rearrangement uses TRBV6-1 and TRBJ2-3; 8 bases line up with TRBD2. V trimming: 2 bases; J trimming: 0 bases; junction bases outside the gene matches: 4. Germline lookup yields CDR1 MNHNS and CDR2 SASEGT. CDR3 size: 16 residues. CDR3 nucleotides: TGTGCCAGCAGTGAATACGGGGGGGGGAGCACAGATACGCAGTATTTT. It translates to CASSEYGGGSTDTQYF.

This clone was counted only a few times. J is TRBJ2-1 and V is TRBV12-5; a weak D match, TRBD2 (6 bases). The CDR3 spans 14 residues. Germline assignment: CDR1 LGHNT and CDR2 FRNRAP. The V gene lost 4 bases and the J gene lost 5 bases, with 12 bases spanning the gap. The CDR3 reads CASGSGTWDNEQFF. The CDR3 nucleotides read TGTGCTAGTGGTTCCGGGACTTGGGACAATGAGCAGTTCTTC. Full variable domain (missing parts from reference TRBV12-5 and TRBJ2-1): DARVTQTPRHKVTEMGQEVTMRCQPILGHNTVFWYRQTMMQGLELLAYFRNRAPLDDSGMPKDRFSAEMPDATLATLKIQPSEPRDSAVYFCASGSGTWDNEQFFGPGTRLTVL.